A single sample gave rise to the 14 T cell receptor beta chains below, sequenced in a study of patients and donors after allogeneic stem cell transplantation. TCRdb reprocessed the RT-PCR reads via MiXCR and lists one record per CDR3 protein. The sample includes 150,000 to 200,000 distinct CDR3 sequences, less than 45% of them seen just once. Sequencing was done on a sample of blood, either unsorted or a sorted T cell fraction (not recorded which). Receptors were obtained from a human donor who was either an allogeneic HSCT recipient or a stem cell or donor lymphocyte infusion donor (not recorded which). It is not recorded whose cells these are; they may come from a transplant donor.

The rearrangement uses TRBV28 and TRBJ2-2; weak D call: TRBD2 (5 bases). Germline V CDR1 and CDR2: MDHEN, SYDVKM. Trimming stripped 3 bases from V and 6 bases from J, with 17 bases between. This CDR3 has 16 amino acids. This chain's CDR3 is CASSFQSPSWSGELFF. The CDR3 coding sequence is TGTGCCAGCAGTTTTCAATCCCCTAGCTGGTCCGGGGAGCTGTTTTTT.

V gene TRBV20-1 combines with J gene TRBJ1-6, with 7 bases aligning to TRBD1. Losses at the gene ends were 4 bases for V and 8 bases for J; bases not matched to a gene: 8. CDR1 is DFQATT and CDR2 is SNEGSKA in the germline V gene (reference sequence). The CDR3 has 14 residues. The CDR3: CSANKVQGDSPLHF. The CDR3 DNA is TGCAGTGCTAATAAGGTTCAGGGGGATTCACCCCTCCACTTT.

The genes are TRBV10-3 and TRBJ2-5; TRBD1 matches 9 bases. The germline V gene encodes CDR1 ENHRY and CDR2 SYGVKD. The CDR3 runs to 16 residues. The V gene end was trimmed by 2 bases and the J gene end by 5 bases; junction bases not matched to a gene: 9. The CDR3 DNA sequence: TGTGCCATCAGTGAGCCGGACAGGGGATTAGGGGAGACCCAGTACTTC. Translation: CAISEPDRGLGETQYF.

This clonotype has a handful of counts. This chain links TRBV27 with TRBJ1-5, with D uncertain. The CDR3 is 18 residues long. V was clipped by 4 bases and J by 7 bases, with 26 bases between them. Germline values: CDR1 MNHEY, CDR2 SMNVEV (reference sequence). The CDR3 reads CASSSLGGPGGSGQPQHF. The CDR3 DNA follows: TGTGCCAGCAGTTCCCTAGGAGGTCCCGGAGGGAGCGGACAGCCCCAGCATTTT.

In this sample, this clonotype turned up many times. This chain uses TRBV5-1 with TRBJ1-2; 8 bases agree with TRBD1. Trimming took 0 bases from V and 6 from J; bases not matched to a gene: 7. This CDR3 is 15 amino acids long. Germline assignment: CDR1 SGHRS and CDR2 YFSETQ. The CDR3 DNA follows: TGCGCCAGCAGCTTGGTGGACAGGGATTTGCATGGCTACACCTTC. It encodes CASSLVDRDLHGYTF. The whole variable domain, filled in from reference TRBV5-1 and TRBJ1-2, reads KAGVTQTPRYLIKTRGQQVTLSCSPISGHRSVSWYQQTPGQGLQFLFEYFSETQRNKGNFPGRFSGRQFSNSRSEMNVSTLELGDSALYLCASSLVDRDLHGYTFGSGTRLTVV.

This clonotype was seen more than once but under ten times. This sequence joins TRBV5-5 and TRBJ2-7; D possibly corresponds to TRBD2 (6 bases). This CDR3 comprises 13 residues. V shed 3 bases and J shed 7 bases, with 14 bases lying between them. CDR1 and CDR2 (germline): SGHKS, YYEKEE (reference sequence). The DNA of the CDR3 is TGTGCCAGCAGCTCGATAACCGGGGGAGAGCAGTACTTC. As protein: CASSSITGGEQYF.

This clonotype came up a few times. The CDR3 region has the DNA TGTGCCAGCAGTCGACGAGGGGAACCTGATGGCTACACCTTC. Translating gives CASSRRGEPDGYTF. V is TRBV12-3 or TRBV12-4 and J is TRBJ1-2, with D possibly matching TRBD1 (5 bases). The CDR3 runs to 14 residues. V dropped 5 bases and J dropped 6 bases, with 16 bases sitting between them.

As for this clonotype: At one end, the junction sequence differs from germline, possibly due to a read error. This rearrangement joins TRBV12-3 or TRBV12-4 to TRBJ1-2; D is possibly TRBD1 (5 bases). This CDR3 region has 13 residues. The CDR3 protein is CACSFGGNYGYTF. DNA of the CDR3: TGTGCCTGCAGTTTTGGGGGGAACTATGGCTACACCTTC.

The gene calls are TRBV20-1 and TRBJ2-1; D uncertain. The germline V gene has CDR1 DFQATT and CDR2 SNEGSKA (reference sequence). The CDR3 loop spans 14 amino acids. Trimming stripped 6 bases from V and 3 bases from J, with 15 bases between. This CDR3 reads CSARPKRVYNEQFF. The CDR3 coding sequence is TGCAGTGCGAGACCAAAAAGGGTCTACAATGAGCAGTTCTTC.

This chain links TRBV9 with TRBJ1-1; D gene uncertain. Between the trimmed V and J ends, which lost 4 bases and 4 bases, there was a span of 17 bases. The CDR3 totals 15 residues. Germline CDR1 reads SGDLS; CDR2 reads YYNGEE. The chain's CDR3 is CASSLGSVTSTEAFF. The CDR3 DNA reads as TGTGCCAGCAGCCTGGGGAGTGTAACGAGCACTGAAGCTTTCTTT.

The V gene is TRBV6-1, the J gene TRBJ1-1; no reliable D call. The germline V gene has CDR1 MNHNS and CDR2 SASEGT. CDR3 size: 16 residues. V lost 5 bases and J 6 bases, leaving 22 bases between the germline ends. CDR3 amino acids: CASSPVGGALKSEAFF. CDR3 sequence (DNA): TGTGCCAGCAGTCCTGTAGGAGGCGCCCTTAAATCTGAAGCTTTCTTT.

The chain links TRBV6-6 to TRBJ1-2; no definite D call. The CDR3 covers 15 residues. Germline CDR1 is MNHNY and CDR2 is SVGAGI (reference sequence). V lost 2 bases and J lost 2, with 12 bases in between. In DNA, the CDR3 is TGTGCCAGCAGTTACCGACCCTCTGGGAACTATGGCTACACCTTC. Translation gives CASSYRPSGNYGYTF.

V and J are TRBV20-1 and TRBJ1-2; D unclear. CDR3 length equals 13 residues. The germline gives CDR1 DFQATT, CDR2 SNEGSKA (reference sequence). V was pared by 0 bases and J by 2 bases, with 7 bases between. The CDR3: CSARDWQNYGYTF. CDR3 coding DNA: TGCAGTGCTAGAGATTGGCAAAACTATGGCTACACCTTC.

The chain has TRBV7-2 and TRBJ1-2; TRBD1 agrees at 7 bases. The germline CDR1 and CDR2 sequences are SGHTA and FQGNSA. V shed 5 bases and J 4 bases; nucleotides not matched to a gene: 4. The CDR3 length is 13 residues. The DNA for the CDR3 is TGTGCCAGCAGCCAGGGGGGGACCTATGGCTACACCTTC. Protein product: CASSQGGTYGYTF.